This T cell receptor beta chain was identified during a study of regulatory T cells in long-lasting Graves disease. Trimming removed 3 bases at V and 0 bases at J, with 11 bases between. The CDR3 has 14 residues. Looked up from germline, CDR1 is SQVTM and CDR2 is ANQGSEA. The sample's time point: newly diagnosed GD, antithyroid drugs for less than 3 months. There was RNA extracted from PBMCs, and the TCR library was made from it. Relying on iRepertoire HTBI primers and Arm-PCR of CDR3 regions, the team built TCR beta libraries. Each CDR3 protein is one row after TCRdb ran MiXCR on the multiplex PCR reads. The sample shows about 540,000 distinct CDR3 sequences, about 13% of them seen only once. This same sample was also taken into another study, of T cells in Graves' hyperthyroidism and ophthalmopathy. As that study records: During a first-round RT-PCR of the TCR CDR3, the HTBI primer set was used.

The sequence was collected from a man between 25 and 39 years old with Graves disease. The input for sequencing was peripheral blood mononuclear cells (PBMCs), taken at new diagnosis, from a patient treated with antithyroid drugs. The chain couples TRBV29-1 to TRBJ1-2, with D possibly matching TRBD1 (6 bases). DNA of the CDR3: TGCAGCGTTGATAGGGGGGCGCCTAACTATGGCTACACCTTC. It codes for CSVDRGAPNYGYTF.